This T cell receptor (beta chain) was identified in a study of Graves' ophthalmopathy and Graves' hyperthyroidism. Broader study findings: Ophthalmopathy could be told apart from stable hyperthyroidism by a 13-signature model (87.88% sensitivity, around 84% specificity). Blood samples also showed most expanded thyroid clonotypes exceeding 0.001 frequency.

Researchers took RNA transcripts and amplified TCR beta CDR3 regions from them. The workflow started with a first-round RT-PCR run with HTBI primers and then moved on to a second-round multiplex PCR. One entry per CDR3 protein results from TCRdb running MiXCR on the multiplex PCR reads. The top ten hold roughly 4.5% of the sample, which has roughly 600,000 distinct CDR3 sequences, about 35% seen once. This clonotype was counted at least ten times. Its antigen is unidentified. This CDR3 is 16 amino acids long. Germline V gene data show CDR1 as MNHEY and CDR2 as SVGAGI. V was clipped by 2 bases and J by 2 bases, with 15 bases between them. Certain patients, namely those with other autoimmune diseases, uncontrolled infections, pregnancy or lactation, were excluded. The diagnostic workup employed clinical symptoms, serum thyroxine, TRAb, thyroid ultrasound and orbital computed tomography.

Sequenced: peripheral blood or thyroid tissue (not recorded which). The chain recombines TRBV6-5 with TRBJ2-5; possible D gene TRBD1, 5 bases. The receptor comes from an adult man with Graves' hyperthyroidism. The CDR3 DNA sequence: TGTGCCAGCAGTTACCGCGATCGCAGGGAACAAGAGACCCAGTACTTC. Protein product: CASSYRDRREQETQYF.